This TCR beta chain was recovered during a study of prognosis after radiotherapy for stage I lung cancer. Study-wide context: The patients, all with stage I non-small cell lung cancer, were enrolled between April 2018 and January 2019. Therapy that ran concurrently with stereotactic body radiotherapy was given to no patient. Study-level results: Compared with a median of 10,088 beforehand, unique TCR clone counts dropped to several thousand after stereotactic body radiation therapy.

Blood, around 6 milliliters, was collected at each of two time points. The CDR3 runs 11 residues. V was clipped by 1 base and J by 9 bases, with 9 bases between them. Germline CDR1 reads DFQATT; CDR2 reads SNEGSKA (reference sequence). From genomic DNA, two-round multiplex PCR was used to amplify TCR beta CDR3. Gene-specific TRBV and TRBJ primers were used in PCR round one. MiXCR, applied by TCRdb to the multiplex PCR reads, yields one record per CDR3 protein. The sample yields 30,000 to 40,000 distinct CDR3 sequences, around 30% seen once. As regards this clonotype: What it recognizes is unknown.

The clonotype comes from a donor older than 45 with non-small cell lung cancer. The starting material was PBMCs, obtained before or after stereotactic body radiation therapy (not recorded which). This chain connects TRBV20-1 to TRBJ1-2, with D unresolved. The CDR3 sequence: CSARAQTSYTF. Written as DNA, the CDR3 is TGCAGTGCTAGAGCTCAAACAAGCTACACCTTC.